One and the same sample provided the 32 T cell receptor beta chains below, sequenced in a study of T cells in Graves' hyperthyroidism and ophthalmopathy. Amplified TCR beta CDR3 regions derived from RNA transcripts. HTBI primers were the set used in a first-round RT-PCR of the TCR CDR3. TCRdb re-derived calls from the multiplex PCR reads in MiXCR, one entry per CDR3 protein. The top ten clones hold around 9.6% of a sample with hundreds of thousands of distinct CDR3 sequences, around 15% of them seen once. Sequenced material: blood. The source of these receptors is a woman between 18 and 29 years old with Graves' hyperthyroidism.

The table lists this clonotype with many counts. The chain recombines TRBV5-1 with TRBJ2-5, with D perhaps TRBD2 (6 bases). The CDR3 length is 15 residues. V was trimmed by 3 bases and J by 5 bases, leaving 17 bases between them. CDR1 is SGHRS, CDR2 YFSETQ, per germline. The CDR3 protein is CASSWGPGAGETQYF. The CDR3, as DNA: TGCGCCAGCAGCTGGGGTCCGGGAGCCGGGGAGACCCAGTACTTC.

The J gene is TRBJ1-5, the V gene TRBV5-4; D is possibly TRBD1 (5 bases). Looked up from germline, CDR1 is SGHNT and CDR2 is YYREEE (reference sequence). This CDR3 is built from 14 residues. With 2 bases removed from V and 6 bases from J, the gap between germline ends came to 12 bases. Here the CDR3 DNA reads TGTGCCAGCAGCTTTGCGGGGAGGGGTCAGCCCCAGCATTTT. Its translation is CASSFAGRGQPQHF.

This clonotype was seen repeatedly, ten times or more. The chain has TRBV18 and TRBJ1-3; no firm D call. Germline V gives CDR1 KGHSH, CDR2 LQKENI. The CDR3 has 16 residues. Between the trimmed V and J ends, which lost 3 bases and 0 bases, there was a span of 12 bases. The CDR3 sequence: CASSPLEASSGNTIYF. The CDR3 coding sequence is TGTGCCAGCTCACCTCTGGAAGCCAGCTCTGGAAACACCATATATTTT.

This clonotype was seen many times. The V call is TRBV15, the J call TRBJ1-1; D uncertain. CDR1 and CDR2 (germline): LNHNV, YYDKDF (reference sequence). The CDR3 extends over 14 amino acids. The V end was cut by 2 bases, the J end by 0 bases, with 7 bases between. In nucleotides, the CDR3 is TGTGCCACCAGCAGACAGGCATTGAACACTGAAGCTTTCTTT. This encodes CATSRQALNTEAFF. Full variable domain (remainder filled in from reference TRBV15 and TRBJ1-1): DAMVIQNPRYQVTQFGKPVTLSCSQTLNHNVMYWYQQKSSQAPKLLFHYYDKDFNNEADTPDNFQSRRPNTSFCFLDIRSPGLGDTAMYLCATSRQALNTEAFFGQGTRLTVV.

This clonotype was recorded at least ten times. The chain joins TRBV29-1 to TRBJ1-1; D possibly corresponds to TRBD1 (6 bases). V was cut by 5 bases and J by 5 bases, with 9 bases left in between. The CDR3 totals 11 residues. Germline assignment: CDR1 SQVTM and CDR2 ANQGSEA. DNA of the CDR3: TGCAGCGTTCTGGGGGCGACTGAAGCTTTCTTT. This encodes CSVLGATEAFF.

A few counts support this clonotype. The chain carries TRBV6-2 or TRBV6-3 and TRBJ1-5; D call uncertain. The germline V and J ends were trimmed by 5 bases and 0 bases, with 17 bases remaining between them. The CDR3 sequence is 17 residues long. Germline CDR1 and CDR2: MNHEY and SVGEGT. The CDR3, as DNA: TGTGCCAGCAGTATCCGACGGGTCCCATATAGCAATCAGCCCCAGCATTTT. Residues: CASSIRRVPYSNQPQHF.

This clonotype was counted between two and nine times. The gene calls are TRBV7-2 and TRBJ1-5; D not certain. The CDR3 length is 15 residues. V lost 4 bases, J lost 7 bases, and 17 bases lay in between. Germline CDR1 and CDR2: SGHTA and FQGNSA. DNA of the CDR3: TGTGCCAGCAGCTCATCGCGGGTAACGGGGCAGCCCCAGCATTTT. Translation gives CASSSSRVTGQPQHF.

This clonotype showed up many times. This chain uses TRBV7-9 with TRBJ2-1; possible D gene TRBD2, 6 bases. There are 19 residues in the CDR3. The V and J ends lost 1 base and 6 bases respectively, with 25 bases between them. CDR1 is SEHNR, CDR2 FQNEAQ, per germline (reference sequence). CDR3: CASSLVTIGTSLIPNEQFF. The DNA of the CDR3 is TGTGCCAGCAGCTTAGTCACTATTGGGACTTCCCTTATTCCCAATGAGCAGTTCTTC.

V is TRBV20-1 and J is TRBJ1-6; possible D gene TRBD1, 6 bases. Germline CDR1 reads DFQATT; CDR2 reads SNEGSKA (reference sequence). The CDR3 is 15 residues long. V was trimmed by 2 bases and J by 1 base, leaving 9 bases between them. The chain's CDR3 is CSARRGGSYNSPLHF. CDR3 bases: TGCAGTGCTAGAAGGGGGGGTTCCTATAATTCACCCCTCCACTTT.

This clonotype was counted ten times or more. The V and J genes are TRBV30 and TRBJ2-7, with D possibly matching TRBD1 (5 bases). Germline V gene lookup returns CDR1 GTSNPN and CDR2 SVGIG (reference sequence). Trimming removed 0 bases from V and 3 bases from J, with 9 bases in between. The CDR3 consists of 13 residues. The CDR3 loop reads CAWSVGAGYEQYF. The DNA for the CDR3 is TGTGCCTGGAGTGTAGGGGCCGGCTACGAGCAGTACTTC.

This clonotype was counted ten times or more. The chain uses TRBV7-8 and TRBJ2-1; TRBD2 agrees at 15 bases. CDR1 and CDR2 from the germline V gene are SGHVS and FQNEAQ. V was clipped by 5 bases and J by 8 bases; unmatched bases: 13. This CDR3 is built from 18 residues. CDR3 sequence: CASSPAGLAGGQSHEQFF. The CDR3 bases are TGTGCCAGCAGCCCAGCGGGACTAGCGGGAGGTCAATCCCATGAGCAGTTCTTC.

This clonotype was counted only a few times. The rearrangement joins TRBV20-1 to TRBJ1-2; 9 bases match TRBD1. V trimming: 1 base; J trimming: 6 bases; junction bases outside the gene matches: 6. CDR1 is DFQATT and CDR2 is SNEGSKA in the germline V gene (reference sequence). The CDR3 sequence is 14 residues long. The CDR3 DNA follows: TGCAGTGCTAGAGTGGGGACAGGGAGGAATGGCTACACCTTC. The encoded protein is CSARVGTGRNGYTF.

This clonotype was recorded at least ten times. This chain connects TRBV5-6 to TRBJ1-2; D is undetermined. The germline V gene encodes CDR1 SGHDT and CDR2 YYEEEE. The CDR3 is 14 residues long. With 4 bases removed from V and 1 base from J, the gap between germline ends came to 11 bases. CDR3 in DNA: TGTGCCAGCAGCCCGGTTGGGATTAACTATGGCTACACCTTC. Its translation: CASSPVGINYGYTF.

This clonotype has at least ten counts. The chain joins TRBV28 to TRBJ2-3, with TRBD1 matching over 11 bases. The CDR3 is 17 residues long. V gave up 6 bases and J gave up 3 bases; unmatched junction bases: 11. Germline CDR1 is MDHEN and CDR2 is SYDVKM. CDR3 region: CASSPPGQGAPTDTQYF. DNA of the CDR3: TGTGCCAGCAGCCCTCCTGGACAGGGGGCGCCGACAGATACGCAGTATTTT.

A few counts support this clonotype. The genes are TRBV15 and TRBJ1-5; D may be TRBD1 (5 bases). The length of the CDR3 is 15 residues. The V gene lost 5 bases and the J gene lost 4 bases, with 15 bases spanning the gap. From germline, CDR1 is LNHNV and CDR2 YYDKDF (reference sequence). CDR3 bases: TGTGCCACCAGCGGTCCGGGACGGGTAAATCAGCCCCAGCATTTT. Protein sequence: CATSGPGRVNQPQHF.

V and J are TRBV15 and TRBJ2-2, with D perhaps TRBD2 (5 bases). Looked up from germline, CDR1 is LNHNV and CDR2 is YYDKDF (reference sequence). This CDR3 has 16 residues. V was shortened by 1 base and J by 3 bases, with 12 bases between the two germline ends. The CDR3 sequence: CATSRGLGSDTGELFF. The CDR3 DNA is TGTGCCACCAGCAGAGGCTTAGGGAGCGACACCGGGGAGCTGTTTTTT.

This clonotype was recorded at least ten times. The chain employs TRBV20-1 and TRBJ2-2; tentatively, D is TRBD2 (7 bases). Per the germline V gene, CDR1 is DFQATT and CDR2 is SNEGSKA (reference sequence). This CDR3 has 15 residues. V was cut by 3 bases and J by 2 bases, with 13 bases left in between. CDR3 DNA: TGCAGTGCTAGTGGGGAGGGGGGAAACACCGGGGAGCTGTTTTTT. Amino acid sequence: CSASGEGGNTGELFF.

The V call is TRBV6-2 or TRBV6-3, the J call TRBJ1-6; D might be TRBD1 (5 bases). Trimming pared 2 bases from V and 6 bases from J, leaving 11 bases between. The germline CDR1 and CDR2 sequences are MNHEY and SVGEGT. The CDR3 extends over 15 amino acids. The CDR3 nucleotides read TGTGCCAGCAGTTACCCCGGGGGATCTAATTCACCCCTCCACTTT. It specifies CASSYPGGSNSPLHF.

This clonotype came up many times. V gene TRBV6-1 combines with J gene TRBJ2-3; a possible D gene is TRBD2 (6 bases). V was pared by 5 bases and J by 6 bases, with 15 bases between. The V gene's germline CDR1 is MNHNS and CDR2 SASEGT. This CDR3 comprises 14 residues. The CDR3 protein is CASSLGGLMDTQYF. In nucleotides, the CDR3 is TGTGCCAGCAGTTTGGGAGGCTTGATGGATACGCAGTATTTT.

This clonotype showed up many times. CDR3 region: CASSRGLDTEAFF. Here the CDR3 DNA reads TGTGCCAGCAGCAGGGGATTGGACACTGAAGCTTTCTTT. The J gene is TRBJ1-1, the V gene TRBV2; TRBD1 might be the D (6 bases). V lost 6 bases and J lost 3, with 11 bases in between. CDR3 length equals 13 residues. In germline, CDR1 is SNHLY, CDR2 FYNNEI. The whole variable domain, remainder taken from reference TRBV2 and TRBJ1-1, is EPEVTQTPSHQVTQMGQEVILRCVPISNHLYFYWYRQILGQKVEFLVSFYNNEISEKSEIFDDQFSVERPDGSNFTLKIRSTKLEDSAMYFCASSRGLDTEAFFGQGTRLTVV.

This clonotype was counted between two and nine times. V is TRBV29-1 and J is TRBJ2-2; D assignment may be TRBD1 or TRBD2 (5 bases each). Trimming stripped 7 bases from V and 7 bases from J, with 16 bases between. Per germline, CDR1 SQVTM and CDR2 ANQGSEA. The CDR3 consists of 13 residues. The CDR3 loop is CSGGRGLGGELFF. The DNA of the CDR3 is TGCAGCGGGGGGAGAGGGCTGGGCGGGGAGCTGTTTTTT.

CDR3: CSARDGGLSSYEQYF. Written as DNA, the CDR3 is TGCAGTGCTAGAGATGGGGGGCTGAGCTCCTACGAGCAGTACTTC. V is TRBV20-1 and J is TRBJ2-7; D could derive from TRBD1 or TRBD2 (6 bases each). Deletions cut 0 bases from V and 0 bases from J, with 12 bases between. The germline CDR1 and CDR2 sequences are DFQATT and SNEGSKA (reference sequence). The CDR3 sequence is 15 residues long.

This clonotype was observed a handful of times. The rearrangement uses TRBV29-1 and TRBJ1-2; D is perhaps TRBD1 (6 bases). From germline, CDR1 is SQVTM and CDR2 ANQGSEA. Trimming took off 4 bases at V and 10 bases at J, with 25 bases between the two ends. The CDR3 length is 15 residues. The CDR3 DNA follows: TGCAGCGTTGCTCCCCCGACAGGTGGGGTTGGAGACTACACCTTC. This encodes CSVAPPTGGVGDYTF. Filled out from reference TRBV29-1 and TRBJ1-2, the complete variable domain reads SAVISQKPSRDICQRGTSLTIQCQVDSQVTMMFWYRQQPGQSLTLIATANQGSEATYESGFVIDKFPISRPNLTFSTLTVSNMSPEDSSIYLCSVAPPTGGVGDYTFGSGTRLTVV.

This clonotype was picked up many times. The J gene is TRBJ2-7, the V gene TRBV5-1; 10 bases align to TRBD2. Germline loops: CDR1 SGHRS, CDR2 YFSETQ. The CDR3 totals 14 residues. J gave up 3 bases and V 4 bases, and 4 bases lay outside the gene matches. CDR3 sequence reads: CASSLIAGGYEQYF. The CDR3 DNA reads as TGCGCCAGCAGCCTGATAGCGGGAGGCTACGAGCAGTACTTC.

Comment on this clonotype: A much larger clone sits a single nucleotide away, making a read error possible. The chain is built from TRBV7-9 and TRBJ2-7; 10 positions match TRBD2. CDR1 is SEHNR and CDR2 is FQNEAQ in the germline V gene (reference sequence). The CDR3 totals 13 residues. Germline trimming cut 11 bases from V and 7 bases from J; bases unmatched to any gene: 11. Written as DNA, the CDR3 is TGTGCCGTTACCGGGACTAGCGTCCATGAGCAGTACTTC. Translated: CAVTGTSVHEQYF.

This clonotype was observed a handful of times. A much larger clonotype is one base distant, so this may be a read error. The chain recombines TRBV30 with TRBJ1-1; D not resolved. This CDR3 has 11 residues. The germline CDR1 and CDR2 sequences are GTSNPN and SVGIG (reference sequence). The CDR3 loop is CPWRSYTEAFF. The CDR3 nucleotides read TGTCCCTGGAGAAGTTACACTGAAGCTTTCTTT.

The rearrangement uses TRBV7-9 and TRBJ1-2; 12 bases fit TRBD1. Looked up from germline, CDR1 is SEHNR and CDR2 is FQNEAQ (reference sequence). This CDR3 has 15 residues. J lost 6 bases, V lost 3 bases, and 5 bases had no gene match. CDR3 sequence reads: CASSFPGTGGNGYTF. DNA of the CDR3: TGTGCCAGCAGCTTCCCCGGGACAGGGGGCAATGGCTACACCTTC.

This clonotype was detected many times. The rearrangement joins TRBV4-1 to TRBJ1-5, with D unclear. The germline V gene has CDR1 MGHRA and CDR2 YSYEKL. The length of the CDR3 is 16 residues. V was clipped by 0 bases and J by 4 bases, with 13 bases between them. CDR3: CASSQDLDTANQPQHF. In nucleotides, the CDR3 is TGCGCCAGCAGCCAAGATCTTGACACGGCGAATCAGCCCCAGCATTTT.

This chain uses TRBV7-9 with TRBJ1-6, with D tentatively TRBD1 (6 bases). The CDR3 is made up of 13 amino acids. The germline gives CDR1 SEHNR, CDR2 FQNEAQ (reference sequence). Deletions cut 1 base from V and 15 bases from J, with 13 bases between. The CDR3 region is CASSLGGEDSLHF. The CDR3 DNA reads TGTGCCAGCAGCTTAGGGGGCGAGGACAGCCTCCACTTT.

This clonotype was seen ten or more times. The genes are TRBV20-1 and TRBJ2-7; 8 nucleotides match TRBD2. Losses at the gene ends were 3 bases for V and 0 bases for J; bases not matched to a gene: 4. CDR3 size: 14 residues. Germline lookup yields CDR1 DFQATT and CDR2 SNEGSKA (reference sequence). CDR3 protein: CSARESGSSYEQYF. In nucleotides, the CDR3 is TGCAGTGCTAGGGAGAGCGGGAGCTCCTACGAGCAGTACTTC.

This clonotype was seen at least ten times. The rearrangement links TRBV11-2 to TRBJ2-3; D possibly uses TRBD1 or TRBD2 (5 bases each). Germline V gene data show CDR1 as SGHAT and CDR2 as FQNNGV. V was cut by 4 bases and J by 12 bases, with 11 bases left in between. CDR3 length: 11 amino acids. This CDR3 is CASSSGPTQYF. CDR3 coding DNA: TGTGCCAGCAGCTCGGGACCGACCCAGTATTTT. The full variable domain, with the rest looked up from reference TRBV11-2 and TRBJ2-3, is EAGVAQSPRYKIIEKRQSVAFWCNPISGHATLYWYQQILGQGPKLLIQFQNNGVVDDSQLPKDRFSAERLKGVDSTLKIQPAKLEDSAVYLCASSSGPTQYFGPGTRLTVL.

Ten or more counts support this clonotype. The chain carries TRBV28 and TRBJ2-3; D is possibly TRBD2 (5 bases). In germline, CDR1 is MDHEN, CDR2 SYDVKM. CDR3 length equals 11 residues. Between the trimmed V and J ends, which lost 4 bases and 10 bases, there was a span of 9 bases. The CDR3 loop reads CASSSRGSQYF. CDR3 nucleotide sequence: TGTGCCAGCAGTTCCCGCGGGTCGCAGTATTTT.